Shown below are 27 T cell receptor beta chains from a single sample sequenced in a study of HIV-infected patients and healthy controls. Alpha and beta constant-region primers primed reverse transcription of approximately 0.55 ug RNA. Alpha and beta chain libraries were made separately by chain-specific third strand synthesis with multiplexing indices. TCRdb re-called the 5' RACE reads through MiXCR, storing one row per CDR3 protein. Of thousands of distinct CDR3 sequences listed, around 5.8% are singletons. Whole blood was used without fractionation, so all unsorted peripheral T cells were included. The sequencing sample was made of blood. All receptors come from an adult in good health.

V is TRBV15 and J is TRBJ2-1; D is ambiguous. Between the trimmed V and J ends, which lost 9 bases and 0 bases, there was a span of 12 bases. Looked up from germline, CDR1 is LNHNV and CDR2 is YYDKDF (reference sequence). The CDR3 totals 14 residues. CDR3 bases: TGTGCCACAAGGGCGGTGAGCTCCTACAATGAGCAGTTCTTC. Its translation: CATRAVSSYNEQFF.

This clonotype is termed medium-sized. The chain carries TRBV27 and TRBJ2-6, with 9 bases matching TRBD1. The V segment lost 2 bases and the J segment 0 bases; nucleotides outside the gene matches: 5. This CDR3 region has 18 residues. From germline, CDR1 is MNHEY and CDR2 SMNVEV (reference sequence). In DNA form, the CDR3 reads TGTGCCAGCAGTTTAATAGGGACAGGGCTCTCTGGGGCCAACGTCCTGACTTTC. It is translated as CASSLIGTGLSGANVLTF.

This clonotype qualifies as medium-sized. In nucleotides, the CDR3 is TGTGCCAGCAGTTACTCGAAGTTATTCGCGGGTCCCACTAGCACAGATACGCAGTATTTT. Encoded protein: CASSYSKLFAGPTSTDTQYF. The chain uses TRBV6-5 and TRBJ2-3; TRBD2 is a possible D gene (5 bases). The CDR3 length is 20 residues. Germline V lookup: CDR1 MNHEY, CDR2 SVGAGI. The V gene lost 0 bases and the J gene lost 0 bases, with 22 bases spanning the gap.

This clonotype appeared many times. This chain joins TRBV5-1 and TRBJ1-3, with 7 bases identical to TRBD1. The germline CDR1 and CDR2 sequences are SGHRS and YFSETQ. The CDR3 has 16 residues. The V gene end was trimmed by 0 bases and the J gene end by 3 bases; junction bases not matched to a gene: 6. The CDR3 loop is CASSLDGTAGGNTIYF. The CDR3 DNA reads as TGCGCCAGCAGCTTGGACGGGACAGCTGGTGGAAACACCATATATTTT.

In its sample, this clonotype is medium-sized. The DNA for the CDR3 is TGTGCCAGCAGCGGGGGTTCTAGCGGGAGCTACTACGAGCAGTACTTC. Residues: CASSGGSSGSYYEQYF. The J gene is TRBJ2-7, the V gene TRBV3-1, with 10 bases fitting TRBD2. This CDR3 spans 16 amino acids. CDR1 and CDR2 (germline): LGHDT, YNNKEL (reference sequence). Trimming removed 5 bases from V and 3 bases from J; junction bases left unmatched: 10.

In this sample, this clonotype is medium-sized. V is TRBV7-9 and J is TRBJ1-5; possibly TRBD1 for D (6 bases). The V gene's germline CDR1 is SEHNR and CDR2 FQNEAQ (reference sequence). The CDR3 loop spans 12 amino acids. Trimming stripped 5 bases from V and 6 bases from J, with 8 bases between. The CDR3 sequence: CASSRGRQPQHF. CDR3 sequence (DNA): TGTGCCAGCAGCCGGGGGCGTCAGCCCCAGCATTTT.

The V call is TRBV4-2, the J call TRBJ1-1; D unclear. The germline V gene has CDR1 LGHNA and CDR2 YNFKEQ. Trimming removed 0 bases at V and 3 bases at J, with 14 bases between. This CDR3 region has 16 residues. CDR3 bases: TGTGCCAGCAGCCAAGATGGTCTCCCTCGCGACACTGAAGCTTTCTTT. Amino acids: CASSQDGLPRDTEAFF.

Within the sample, this clonotype is medium-sized. The V gene is TRBV6-5, the J gene TRBJ2-3; 9 bases align to TRBD2. J lost 5 bases, V lost 2 bases, and 8 bases had no gene match. This CDR3 has 16 amino acids. Germline lookup yields CDR1 MNHEY and CDR2 SVGAGI. This CDR3 reads CASSYGAGGVGDTQYF. In DNA form, the CDR3 reads TGTGCCAGCAGTTACGGAGCGGGGGGAGTAGGAGATACGCAGTATTTT.

V is TRBV5-4 and J is TRBJ1-1, with D tentatively TRBD1 (5 bases). V was clipped by 4 bases and J by 1 base, with 8 bases between them. CDR3 length: 13 amino acids. The V gene's germline CDR1 is SGHNT and CDR2 YYREEE (reference sequence). The CDR3 nucleotides are TGTGCCAGCAGCGATGGACAGAACACTGAAGCTTTCTTT. This codes for CASSDGQNTEAFF.

By share, this clonotype ranks as medium-sized. This chain joins TRBV5-1 and TRBJ2-7; 11 bases are shared with TRBD2. The CDR3 is made up of 14 amino acids. Per germline, CDR1 SGHRS and CDR2 YFSETQ. Losses at the gene ends were 4 bases for V and 4 bases for J; bases not matched to a gene: 4. CDR3 coding DNA: TGCGCCAGCAGCCGCGGGACTAGCGGATACGAGCAGTACTTC. Its translation is CASSRGTSGYEQYF.

CDR3 protein: CASSVISGRAAFSYNEQFF. The CDR3, as DNA: TGTGCCAGCAGCGTGATTAGCGGGAGGGCCGCTTTCTCCTACAATGAGCAGTTCTTC. The chain combines TRBV5-6 with TRBJ2-1, with 11 bases aligning to TRBD2. With V trimmed by 4 bases and J by 0 bases, 12 bases remained unmatched. The CDR3 is 19 residues long. Germline CDR1 reads SGHDT; CDR2 reads YYEEEE. The full variable domain, rest sourced from reference TRBV5-6 and TRBJ2-1, is DAGVTQSPTHLIKTRGQQVTLRCSPKSGHDTVSWYQQALGQGPQFIFQYYEEEERQRGNFPDRFSGHQFPNYSSELNVNALLLGDSALYLCASSVISGRAAFSYNEQFFGPGTRLTVL.

This clonotype ranks as medium-sized (0.01 to 0.1%). The V and J genes are TRBV20-1 and TRBJ1-1, with D unclear. Trimming took off 1 base at V and 0 bases at J, with 0 bases between the two ends. The CDR3 is 11 residues long. Germline CDR1 DFQATT, CDR2 SNEGSKA (reference sequence). The CDR3 here is CSARVNTEAFF. CDR3 nucleotide sequence: TGCAGTGCTAGAGTGAACACTGAAGCTTTCTTT.

This clonotype is deemed medium-sized (0.01 to 0.1%). The chain is built from TRBV12-3 or TRBV12-4 and TRBJ2-3, with D tentatively TRBD2 (6 bases). The CDR3 has 17 residues. V lost 5 bases, J lost 4 bases, and 22 bases lay in between. The CDR3 DNA follows: TGTGCCAGCAGTGAGCCCGCTAGCGTAGTCGGCCCAGATACGCAGTATTTT. This translates into CASSEPASVVGPDTQYF.

This clonotype was picked up many times. CDR3 in DNA: TGTGCCTGGAGTGGTGACCACGAATTATACAATGAGCAGTTCTTC. Amino acid sequence: CAWSGDHELYNEQFF. This chain joins TRBV30 and TRBJ2-1; D remains ambiguous. Trimming cost V 1 base and J 4 bases, with 14 bases left between them. CDR1 is GTSNPN and CDR2 is SVGIG in the germline V gene (reference sequence). The CDR3 runs to 15 residues. The full variable domain, in which reference TRBV30 and TRBJ2-1 provide the parts outside the CDR3, is SQTIHQWPATLVQPVGSPLSLECTVEGTSNPNLYWYRQAAGRGLQLLFYSVGIGQISSEVPQNLSASRPQDRQFILSSKKLLLSDSGFYLCAWSGDHELYNEQFFGPGTRLTVL.

This clonotype was found many times. The chain uses TRBV7-2 and TRBJ2-7, with D tentatively TRBD1 or TRBD2 (5 bases each). Germline loops: CDR1 SGHTA, CDR2 FQGNSA. This CDR3 is built from 13 residues. Between the trimmed V and J ends, which lost 5 bases and 11 bases, there was a span of 19 bases. CDR3 bases: TGTGCCAGCAGCCTAGGGGCAACCACGAGGGAGTACTTC. It encodes CASSLGATTREYF.

By share, this clonotype counts as medium-sized. The V call is TRBV10-3, the J call TRBJ1-5, with a possible D match to TRBD1 (5 bases). The CDR3 has 15 amino acids. Germline-derived CDR1 and CDR2 are ENHRY and SYGVKD. V lost 0 bases to trimming and J lost 2 bases, with 8 bases between them. CDR3 nucleotides: TGTGCCATCAGTGAGTCCGGGGGGGGCAATCAGCCCCAGCATTTT. The encoded protein is CAISESGGGNQPQHF.

This clonotype was counted ten times or more. The chain uses TRBV30 and TRBJ2-5; D gene uncertain. Trimming pared 4 bases from V and 5 bases from J, leaving 14 bases between. Per the germline V gene, CDR1 is GTSNPN and CDR2 is SVGIG (reference sequence). The CDR3 spans 13 residues. The CDR3 sequence: CAWTDQNGETQYF. In DNA form, the CDR3 reads TGTGCCTGGACGGACCAAAACGGGGAGACCCAGTACTTC.

In its sample, this clonotype was seen many times. This chain links TRBV7-6 with TRBJ2-5; possible D gene TRBD2, 6 bases. This CDR3 comprises 14 residues. V lost 3 bases and J lost 2, with 10 bases in between. Per the germline V gene, CDR1 is SGHVS and CDR2 is FNYEAQ. CDR3 region: CASSFRRGQETQYF. The CDR3 DNA follows: TGTGCCAGCAGCTTCAGGCGGGGACAAGAGACCCAGTACTTC.

By its share, this clonotype is medium-sized. V gene TRBV6-6 combines with J gene TRBJ1-5; 9 bases map to TRBD1. CDR3 size: 15 residues. Germline CDR1 is MNHNY and CDR2 is SVGAGI (reference sequence). After removal of 4 bases from V and 3 bases from J, the junction contained 4 bases not matched to a gene. CDR3 loop: CASSSTGGNNQPQHF. The CDR3 nucleotides are TGTGCCAGCAGTTCCACAGGGGGCAACAATCAGCCCCAGCATTTT.

This clonotype was detected a few times. The chain couples TRBV2 to TRBJ2-1, with D tentatively TRBD1 (5 bases). Deletions cut 6 bases from V and 4 bases from J, with 37 bases between. Looked up from germline, CDR1 is SNHLY and CDR2 is FYNNEI. The CDR3 loop spans 22 amino acids. The CDR3 nucleotides are TGTGCCAGCAGACAAGGAATCTATGTTTCCTTCCCAAGGGGAAGTAAGTACAATGAGCAGTTCTTC. Protein sequence: CASRQGIYVSFPRGSKYNEQFF. Variable domain in full (rest from reference TRBV2 and TRBJ2-1): EPEVTQTPSHQVTQMGQEVILRCVPISNHLYFYWYRQILGQKVEFLVSFYNNEISEKSEIFDDQFSVERPDGSNFTLKIRSTKLEDSAMYFCASRQGIYVSFPRGSKYNEQFFGPGTRLTVL.

This clonotype appeared many times. This chain connects TRBV2 to TRBJ1-5, with D uncertain. The germline V gene encodes CDR1 SNHLY and CDR2 FYNNEI. Trimming took 6 bases from V and 2 from J, leaving 14 bases between them. The CDR3 has 15 amino acids. The CDR3 bases are TGTGCCAGCAGAGAGTCTGGTGGGGGCAATCAGCCCCAGCATTTT. This sequence encodes CASRESGGGNQPQHF.

The chain joins TRBV12-3 or TRBV12-4 to TRBJ2-1, with a tentative D call TRBD2 (5 bases). V lost 5 bases, J lost 5 bases, and 16 bases lay in between. The CDR3 is 15 residues long. The CDR3 protein is CASSPGIGFDNEQFF. The CDR3 DNA follows: TGTGCCAGCAGTCCCGGGATAGGGTTCGACAATGAGCAGTTCTTC.

In its sample, this clonotype ranks as medium-sized. The chain links TRBV15 to TRBJ2-5; no clear D. Germline V gives CDR1 LNHNV, CDR2 YYDKDF (reference sequence). This CDR3 spans 15 amino acids. Trimming took 2 bases from V and 0 from J, leaving 10 bases between them. The chain's CDR3 is CATSRNLGNQETQYF. The CDR3 region has the DNA TGTGCCACCAGCAGAAATCTGGGTAACCAAGAGACCCAGTACTTC.

This clonotype is medium-sized by share. V is TRBV19 and J is TRBJ2-3, with 9 bases matching TRBD1. CDR3 length equals 16 residues. Germline V gene data show CDR1 as LNHDA and CDR2 as SQIVND (reference sequence). J gave up 0 bases and V 5 bases, and 6 bases lay outside the gene matches. The DNA of the CDR3 is TGTGCCAGTAGTCCGGGGACAGGGACGAGCACAGATACGCAGTATTTT. Translation: CASSPGTGTSTDTQYF.

By its share, this clonotype is medium-sized. The J gene is TRBJ2-5, the V gene TRBV7-2; the match to TRBD2 covers 10 bases. Germline V gives CDR1 SGHTA, CDR2 FQGNSA. There are 19 residues in the CDR3. The junction had 18 bases not matched to a gene; V was cut back by 3 bases and J by 5 bases. DNA of the CDR3: TGTGCCAGCAGCTTCGCTCCCAGCGGGAGGGCCGGGTCCGGGGAGACCCAGTACTTC. Translation: CASSFAPSGRAGSGETQYF.

By share, this clonotype ranks as medium-sized. The chain links TRBV12-3 or TRBV12-4 to TRBJ2-7, with 7 bases fitting TRBD1. The CDR3 is 14 amino acids. With V trimmed by 2 bases and J by 2 bases, 3 bases remained unmatched. The CDR3 bases are TGTGCCAGCAGTTTAAGGGACAGACCCTACGAGCAGTACTTC. It translates to CASSLRDRPYEQYF.

This clonotype was observed many times. J is TRBJ2-3 and V is TRBV4-2; D gene unclear. The V end lost 0 bases, the J end lost 3 bases, and 4 bases lay between the germline ends. Germline-derived CDR1 and CDR2 are LGHNA and YNFKEQ. The CDR3 runs 13 residues. This CDR3 reads CASSQDFTDTQYF. DNA of the CDR3: TGTGCCAGCAGCCAAGACTTTACAGATACGCAGTATTTT.